The clone carrying this T cell receptor (beta chain) was seen at least ten times. What it binds is unknown. Germline assignment: CDR1 SQVTM and CDR2 ANQGSEA. V lost 4 bases and J lost 0, with 10 bases in between. This CDR3 region has 14 residues. This entry belongs to a study of T cells in Graves' hyperthyroidism and ophthalmopathy. Study conclusions and caveats: Most thyroid clonotypes with frequency above 0.001 were detected in blood. A model of 13 V-J features distinguished ophthalmopathy from stable hyperthyroidism.

Stable Graves' hyperthyroidism meant no ophthalmopathy progression within 18 months. Uncontrolled infection, other autoimmune disease, pregnancy or lactation led to exclusion. There were TCR beta CDR3 regions amplified from RNA transcripts. First-round RT-PCR with HTBI primers amplified the TCR CDR3 region. MiXCR was run by TCRdb on the multiplex PCR reads, yielding one entry per CDR3 protein. The table records about 49,000 distinct CDR3 sequences, 45% to 65% of them present only once. The receptor was derived from a man aged 18 to 30 with Graves' hyperthyroidism. The V call is TRBV29-1, the J call TRBJ1-3, with unresolved D. The sequenced material came from peripheral blood or thyroid tissue (not recorded which). CDR3 protein: CSVGPSLSGNTIYF. Here the CDR3 DNA reads TGCAGCGTTGGACCAAGTCTCTCTGGAAACACCATATATTTT.